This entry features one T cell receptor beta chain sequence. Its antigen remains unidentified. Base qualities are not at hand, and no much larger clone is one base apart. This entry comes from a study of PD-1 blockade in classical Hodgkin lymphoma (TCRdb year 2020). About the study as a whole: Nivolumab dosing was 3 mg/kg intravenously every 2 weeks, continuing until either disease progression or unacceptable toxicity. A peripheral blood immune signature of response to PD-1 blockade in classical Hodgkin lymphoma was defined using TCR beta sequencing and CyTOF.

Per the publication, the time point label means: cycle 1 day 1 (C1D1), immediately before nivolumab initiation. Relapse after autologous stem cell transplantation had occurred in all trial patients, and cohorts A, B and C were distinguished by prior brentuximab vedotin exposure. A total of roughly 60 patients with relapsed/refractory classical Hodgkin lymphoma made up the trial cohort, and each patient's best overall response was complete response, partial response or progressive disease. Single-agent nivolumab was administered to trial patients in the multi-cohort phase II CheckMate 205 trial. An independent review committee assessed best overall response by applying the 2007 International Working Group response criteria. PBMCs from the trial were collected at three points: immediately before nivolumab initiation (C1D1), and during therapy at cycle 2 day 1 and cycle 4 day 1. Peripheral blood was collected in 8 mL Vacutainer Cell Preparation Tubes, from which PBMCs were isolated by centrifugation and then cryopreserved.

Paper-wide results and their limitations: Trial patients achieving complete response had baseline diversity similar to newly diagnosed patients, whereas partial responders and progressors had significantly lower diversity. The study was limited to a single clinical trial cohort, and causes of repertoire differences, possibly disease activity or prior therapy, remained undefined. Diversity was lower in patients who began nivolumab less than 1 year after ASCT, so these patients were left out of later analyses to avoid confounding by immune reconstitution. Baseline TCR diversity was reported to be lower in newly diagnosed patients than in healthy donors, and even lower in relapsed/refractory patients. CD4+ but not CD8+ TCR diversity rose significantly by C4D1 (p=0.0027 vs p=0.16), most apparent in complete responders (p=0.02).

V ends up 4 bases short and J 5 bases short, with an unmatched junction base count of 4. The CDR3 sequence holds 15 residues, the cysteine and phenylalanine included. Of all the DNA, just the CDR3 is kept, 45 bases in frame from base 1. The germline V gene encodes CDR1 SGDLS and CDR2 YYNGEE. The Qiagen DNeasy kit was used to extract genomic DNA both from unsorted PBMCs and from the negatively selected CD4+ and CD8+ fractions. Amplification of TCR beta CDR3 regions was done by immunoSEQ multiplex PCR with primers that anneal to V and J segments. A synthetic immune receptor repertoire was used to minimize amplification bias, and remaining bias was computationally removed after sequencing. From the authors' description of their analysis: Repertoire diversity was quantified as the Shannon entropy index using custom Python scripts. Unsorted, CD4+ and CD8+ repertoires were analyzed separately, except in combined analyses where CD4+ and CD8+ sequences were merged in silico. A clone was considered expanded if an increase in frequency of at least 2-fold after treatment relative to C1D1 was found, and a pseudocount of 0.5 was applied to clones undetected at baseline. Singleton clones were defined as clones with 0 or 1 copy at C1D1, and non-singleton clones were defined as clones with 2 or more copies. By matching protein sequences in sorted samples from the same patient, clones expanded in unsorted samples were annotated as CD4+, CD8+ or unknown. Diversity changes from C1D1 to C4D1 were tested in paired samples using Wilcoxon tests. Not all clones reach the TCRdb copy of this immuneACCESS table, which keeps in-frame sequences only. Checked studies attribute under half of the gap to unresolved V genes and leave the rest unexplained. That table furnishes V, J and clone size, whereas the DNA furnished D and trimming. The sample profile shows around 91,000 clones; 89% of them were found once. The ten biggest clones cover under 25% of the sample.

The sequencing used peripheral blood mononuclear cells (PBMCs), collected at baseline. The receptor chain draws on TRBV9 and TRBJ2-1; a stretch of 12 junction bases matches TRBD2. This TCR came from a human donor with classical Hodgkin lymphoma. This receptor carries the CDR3 CASSPLAGGNNEQFF. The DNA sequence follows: TGTGCCAGCAGCCCCCTAGCGGGAGGGAACAATGAGCAGTTCTTC.